Presented here are 24 T cell receptor beta chains from one specimen sequenced in a study of radiation and T cells in renal cell carcinoma. Time point noted: blood 2 weeks post-SBRT. Treatment of the sample: 15 Gy SBRT to primary tumor, nephrectomy 4 weeks later. This table comes from immunoSEQ multiplex PCR, and its TCRdb copy is limited to in-frame clones, with some not included. The sample yields about 150,000 clones, roughly 87% seen once. Sequencing used blood, obtained from a patient whose treatment included radiotherapy and nephrectomy. Source of these receptors: a woman aged 45-65 years with renal cell carcinoma.

In its sample, this clone was seen once. The chain joins TRBV13 to TRBJ2-2; a weak D match, TRBD1 (5 bases). V lost 5 bases, J lost 7 bases, and 14 bases lay in between. The CDR3 length is 14 residues. Germline V gives CDR1 PRHDT, CDR2 FYEKMQ (reference sequence). CDR3 bases: TGTGCCAGCAGCCAGGGAAAATCCTACGGGGAGCTGTTTTTT. Translated: CASSQGKSYGELFF.

The rearrangement uses TRBV5-8 and TRBJ2-7; possible D gene TRBD2, 5 bases. The CDR3 extends over 13 amino acids. The germline CDR1 and CDR2 sequences are SGHTS and YDEGEE. Trimming took 1 base from V and 3 from J, leaving 8 bases between them. The CDR3 loop is CASSLRGFYEQYF. Here the CDR3 DNA reads TGTGCCAGCAGCTTGAGAGGGTTCTACGAGCAGTACTTC.

The CDR3 reads CASSLEGGQPQHF. The CDR3 DNA reads TGTGCCAGCAGCCTGGAGGGAGGGCAGCCCCAGCATTTT. This chain joins TRBV9 and TRBJ1-5; D uncertain. The germline V gene encodes CDR1 SGDLS and CDR2 YYNGEE. Trimming removed 4 bases from V and 7 bases from J, with 12 bases in between. The CDR3 runs to 13 residues.

CDR3 residues: CASSSRTSGAGELFF. The CDR3 DNA follows: TGTGCCAGCAGCTCACGGACTAGCGGCGCCGGGGAGCTGTTTTTT. J is TRBJ2-2 and V is TRBV7-2, with 10 bases lining up with TRBD2. The J segment lost 6 bases and the V segment lost 4 bases, leaving 5 bases of the junction unmatched. The CDR3 contains 15 residues. The V gene's germline CDR1 is SGHTA and CDR2 FQGNSA.

A few counts support this clone. The rearrangement links TRBV21-1 to TRBJ1-6. TRBV21-1 is designated a pseudogene. The length of the CDR3 is 14 residues. The DNA of the CDR3 is TGTGCCAGCAAAAGTGTGAGGGGTATTTCACCCCTCCACTTT. It specifies CASKSVRGISPLHF.

The chain recombines TRBV5-4 with TRBJ1-2; D is undetermined. The CDR3 has 16 amino acids. Germline V lookup: CDR1 SGHNT, CDR2 YYREEE (reference sequence). V was clipped by 4 bases and J by 6 bases, with 22 bases between them. The CDR3 DNA reads as TGTGCCAGCAGCCCGCCCCCCGCGGCGGGGTGGAATGGCTACACCTTC. It is translated as CASSPPPAAGWNGYTF.

This sequence joins TRBV5-6 and TRBJ2-3; tentative D call: TRBD2 (6 bases). CDR3 size: 16 residues. V was cut by 0 bases and J by 3 bases, with 14 bases left in between. In germline, CDR1 is SGHDT, CDR2 YYEEEE. The CDR3 bases are TGTGCCAGCAGCTTGGGAGGTGGGGGGTGGACAGATACGCAGTATTTT. Translated, it gives CASSLGGGGWTDTQYF.

This chain connects TRBV6-6 to TRBJ1-2; no clear D. With 6 bases removed from V and 2 bases from J, the gap between germline ends came to 10 bases. The CDR3 consists of 13 residues. Germline CDR1 reads MNHNY; CDR2 reads SVGAGI (reference sequence). In DNA, the CDR3 is TGTGCCAGCAGGCGTGCGCTGAACTATGGCTACACCTTC. This translates into CASRRALNYGYTF.

This rearrangement joins TRBV27 to TRBJ1-1; D ambiguous. V shed 4 bases and J shed 4 bases, with 13 bases lying between them. In germline, CDR1 is MNHEY, CDR2 SMNVEV (reference sequence). The CDR3 runs to 14 residues. For the CDR3, the DNA is TGTGCCAGCAGTTCTTATAACCGAGGCACTGAAGCTTTCTTT. This codes for CASSSYNRGTEAFF.

The V call is TRBV7-9, the J call TRBJ2-3; D is undetermined. Per the germline V gene, CDR1 is SEHNR and CDR2 is FQNEAQ (reference sequence). Between the trimmed V and J ends, which lost 7 bases and 5 bases, there was a span of 10 bases. This CDR3 is built from 12 residues. The CDR3: CASTRVRDTQYF. The CDR3, as DNA: TGTGCCAGCACCCGGGTTCGAGATACGCAGTATTTT.

The chain uses TRBV5-1 and TRBJ1-6; the D gene is possibly TRBD1 (5 bases). The V gene lost 0 bases and the J gene lost 8 bases, with 18 bases spanning the gap. Germline CDR1 reads SGHRS; CDR2 reads YFSETQ. The CDR3 sequence is 17 residues long. The CDR3 region is CASSLAGLWQGDSPLHF. Here the CDR3 DNA reads TGCGCCAGCAGCTTGGCTGGCTTGTGGCAGGGAGATTCACCCCTCCACTTT.

The V and J genes are TRBV2 and TRBJ2-1, with 9 bases aligning to TRBD2. The CDR3 loop spans 14 amino acids. V lost 5 bases to trimming and J lost 2 bases; unmatched junction nucleotides: 1. CDR1 is SNHLY and CDR2 is FYNNEI in the germline V gene. The CDR3 region is CASSSGGTYNEQFF. CDR3 nucleotide sequence: TGTGCCAGCAGTAGCGGGGGGACCTACAATGAGCAGTTCTTC.

The CDR3 coding sequence is TGCGCCAGCAGCCTCGGACTAGCGGGGGGCACAGATACGCAGTATTTT. Translation gives CASSLGLAGGTDTQYF. The J gene is TRBJ2-3, the V gene TRBV5-1; TRBD2 matches 13 bases. The germline gives CDR1 SGHRS, CDR2 YFSETQ. V trimming: 4 bases; J trimming: 1 base; junction bases outside the gene matches: 3. This CDR3 has 16 amino acids.

This chain joins TRBV19 and TRBJ2-2, with TRBD1 matching 7 bases. Germline values: CDR1 LNHDA, CDR2 SQIVND (reference sequence). The trim removed 4 bases at V and 6 bases at J, leaving 14 bases unmatched. The length of the CDR3 is 17 residues. The CDR3 coding sequence is TGTGCCAGTAGTAGGGACAGCTACGAAGATTTCGCCGGGGAGCTGTTTTTT. It translates to CASSRDSYEDFAGELFF. Using reference TRBV19 and TRBJ2-2 for the parts outside the CDR3, the full variable domain is DGGITQSPKYLFRKEGQNVTLSCEQNLNHDAMYWYRQDPGQGLRLIYYSQIVNDFQKGDIAEGYSVSREKKESFPLTVTSAQKNPTAFYLCASSRDSYEDFAGELFFGEGSRLTVL.

A single count supports this clone. The chain couples TRBV4-1 to TRBJ2-1; D is possibly TRBD2 (6 bases). Trimming pared 2 bases from V and 0 bases from J, leaving 8 bases between. The germline CDR1 and CDR2 sequences are MGHRA and YSYEKL. The CDR3 runs to 15 residues. CDR3 region: CASSQIGGSYNEQFF. For the CDR3, the DNA is TGCGCCAGCAGCCAAATCGGGGGCTCCTACAATGAGCAGTTCTTC.

This chain joins TRBV11-2 and TRBJ2-7; D is perhaps TRBD1 (7 bases). Trimming took off 0 bases at V and 3 bases at J, with 12 bases between the two ends. This CDR3 has 15 residues. The germline gives CDR1 SGHAT, CDR2 FQNNGV. The CDR3 spells CASSLDQGGFYEQYF. The CDR3 coding sequence is TGTGCCAGCAGCTTAGACCAGGGGGGATTCTACGAGCAGTACTTC.

The chain recombines TRBV6-5 with TRBJ1-2; TRBD1 aligns across 8 bases. Germline CDR1 is MNHEY and CDR2 is SVGAGI. V dropped 5 bases and J dropped 7; count of bases not matched to a gene: 9. The CDR3 is made up of 14 amino acids. CDR3 sequence: CASSPSDRAPGYTF. The DNA of the CDR3 is TGTGCCAGCAGTCCCTCGGACAGGGCCCCTGGCTACACCTTC.

The chain carries TRBV21-1 and TRBJ1-2. TRBV21-1 is noted as a pseudogene. The CDR3 length is 17 residues. The CDR3, as DNA: TGTGCCAGCAGCAAAGTCCGCGGGGGGGTCTTTAACTATGGCTACACCTTC. This codes for CASSKVRGGVFNYGYTF.

This chain's CDR3 is CASRGDLYGYTF. The CDR3 bases are TGTGCCAGCAGAGGGGACCTCTATGGCTACACCTTC. The V and J genes are TRBV6-5 and TRBJ1-2; the D gene is possibly TRBD1 (5 bases). Germline CDR1 and CDR2: MNHEY and SVGAGI. V was clipped by 6 bases and J by 4 bases, with 9 bases between them. The length of the CDR3 is 12 residues.

This clone was found a few times. This rearrangement joins TRBV29-1 to TRBJ2-3, with TRBD2 as a possible D gene (6 bases). Trimming took off 4 bases at V and 4 bases at J, with 18 bases between the two ends. The CDR3 runs 15 residues. Looked up from germline, CDR1 is SQVTM and CDR2 is ANQGSEA. CDR3 coding DNA: TGCAGCGTTGCCCTCGCCGGGAGCGGCGCAGATACGCAGTATTTT. It translates to CSVALAGSGADTQYF.

The chain recombines TRBV6-1 with TRBJ2-7; 9 positions match TRBD1. The V gene end was trimmed by 6 bases and the J gene end by 8 bases; junction bases not matched to a gene: 8. The CDR3 length is 13 residues. The germline CDR1 and CDR2 sequences are MNHNS and SASEGT. The DNA of the CDR3 is TGTGCCAGCAGCCTGGACAGGGGCGGACAGCAGTACTTC. As protein: CASSLDRGGQQYF.

CDR3 sequence: CAWKQGVSSYEQYF. In DNA form, the CDR3 reads TGTGCCTGGAAACAGGGGGTGAGCTCCTACGAGCAGTACTTC. The chain employs TRBV30 and TRBJ2-7; 8 bases fit TRBD1. This CDR3 contains 14 residues. The V segment lost 4 bases and the J segment 0 bases; nucleotides outside the gene matches: 5. The germline V gene encodes CDR1 GTSNPN and CDR2 SVGIG (reference sequence).

The J gene is TRBJ1-2, the V gene TRBV29-1, with 11 bases lining up with TRBD1. Trimming at V came to 7 bases and at J to 4 bases, leaving 5 bases not matched to a gene. CDR3 length: 13 residues. Per the germline V gene, CDR1 is SQVTM and CDR2 is ANQGSEA. CDR3 sequence reads: CSAIGTGGYGYTF. In nucleotides, the CDR3 is TGCAGCGCCATAGGGACAGGGGGCTATGGCTACACCTTC.

The V gene is TRBV19, the J gene TRBJ2-2; D ambiguous. Trimming took off 1 base at V and 6 bases at J, with 9 bases between the two ends. This CDR3 is built from 14 residues. From germline, CDR1 is LNHDA and CDR2 SQIVND (reference sequence). The CDR3 here is CASSIGRWAGELFF. The DNA for the CDR3 is TGTGCCAGTAGTATAGGCCGCTGGGCCGGGGAGCTGTTTTTT.